A single sample gave rise to the 9 T cell receptor beta chains below, sequenced in a study of T cells in Graves' hyperthyroidism and ophthalmopathy. Regions amplified from RNA transcripts were the TCR beta CDR3 regions. First-round RT-PCR with HTBI primers amplified the TCR CDR3 region. TCRdb passed the multiplex PCR reads through MiXCR, listing each CDR3 protein once. This table has a few hundred thousand distinct CDR3 sequences, over 35% appearing once. Sequenced sample: peripheral blood or thyroid tissue (not recorded which). The receptors stem from an adult woman with Graves' disease, either hyperthyroidism or ophthalmopathy (not recorded which).

The J gene is TRBJ1-5, the V gene TRBV20-1; D not certain. The CDR3 has 13 residues. Trimming took 6 bases from V and 0 from J, leaving 9 bases between them. Germline V gives CDR1 DFQATT, CDR2 SNEGSKA (reference sequence). The CDR3 DNA reads as TGCAGTGCGTCACAGTATAGCAATCAGCCCCAGCATTTT. Encoded protein: CSASQYSNQPQHF.

This clonotype came up a few times. V is TRBV2 and J is TRBJ2-3, with a possible D match to TRBD2 (5 bases). Germline CDR1 is SNHLY and CDR2 is FYNNEI. The CDR3 sequence is 13 residues long. V was clipped by 4 bases and J by 6 bases, with 11 bases between them. Here the CDR3 reads CASSGGLPDTQYF. The CDR3 DNA follows: TGTGCCAGCAGTGGAGGGCTGCCCGATACGCAGTATTTT.

This clonotype was seen ten or more times. The chain combines TRBV29-1 with TRBJ2-7; D is tentatively TRBD1 or TRBD2 (5 bases each). Per germline, CDR1 SQVTM and CDR2 ANQGSEA. This CDR3 comprises 12 residues. V was clipped by 0 bases and J by 6 bases, with 9 bases between them. CDR3 nucleotides: TGCAGCGTTGAAGATCCGGGGCTCGAGCAGTACTTC. Translation: CSVEDPGLEQYF.

This chain links TRBV5-1 with TRBJ1-1, with D possibly being TRBD1 (6 bases). The CDR3 runs to 14 residues. Germline V lookup: CDR1 SGHRS, CDR2 YFSETQ. Trimming removed 1 base at V and 5 bases at J, with 12 bases between. CDR3 sequence reads: CASSLLQGGTEAFF. DNA for the CDR3: TGCGCCAGCAGCTTGTTACAGGGAGGAACTGAAGCTTTCTTT.

The chain has TRBV7-2 and TRBJ2-7; D remains unclear. The V and J ends lost 6 bases and 3 bases respectively, with 12 bases between them. The CDR3 is 13 residues long. Germline values: CDR1 SGHTA, CDR2 FQGNSA. CDR3 amino acids: CASSPLPHYEQYF. CDR3 sequence (DNA): TGTGCCAGCAGTCCCCTACCTCACTACGAGCAGTACTTC.

This clonotype was observed a single time. This chain joins TRBV20-1 and TRBJ1-1; weak D call: TRBD1 (5 bases). This CDR3 is 16 amino acids long. CDR1 is DFQATT and CDR2 is SNEGSKA in the germline V gene (reference sequence). With 3 bases removed from V and 3 bases from J, the gap between germline ends came to 20 bases. CDR3 nucleotides: TGCAGTGCTAGCGGGACTAGCGGGAGCGCGGACACTGAAGCTTTCTTT. Protein product: CSASGTSGSADTEAFF.

This clonotype occurred many times. The V and J genes are TRBV4-1 and TRBJ2-5; the D gene could be TRBD1 or TRBD2 (6 bases each). Trimming removed 0 bases from V and 5 bases from J, with 13 bases in between. Germline V gene sequence: CDR1 MGHRA, CDR2 YSYEKL. This CDR3 is built from 15 residues. The CDR3 nucleotides read TGCGCCAGCAGCCAAGAGGCGACAGGAGGGGAGACCCAGTACTTC. Translation: CASSQEATGGETQYF.

V usage is TRBV7-9 and J usage is TRBJ2-7; 8 nucleotides agree with TRBD1. V trimming: 5 bases; J trimming: 3 bases; junction bases outside the gene matches: 6. The germline V gene has CDR1 SEHNR and CDR2 FQNEAQ (reference sequence). CDR3 size: 14 residues. The DNA for the CDR3 is TGTGCCAGCAGCGTGGACAGGGTCGACTACGAGCAGTACTTC. Residues: CASSVDRVDYEQYF.

A single count supports this clonotype. CDR3 sequence: CASSPPLTYGYTF. Written as DNA, the CDR3 is TGTGCCAGCAGCCCTCCGTTGACGTATGGCTACACCTTC. V is TRBV7-9 and J is TRBJ1-2; D ambiguous. This CDR3 spans 13 amino acids. The germline V gene encodes CDR1 SEHNR and CDR2 FQNEAQ (reference sequence). With 5 bases removed from V and 5 bases from J, the gap between germline ends came to 12 bases.